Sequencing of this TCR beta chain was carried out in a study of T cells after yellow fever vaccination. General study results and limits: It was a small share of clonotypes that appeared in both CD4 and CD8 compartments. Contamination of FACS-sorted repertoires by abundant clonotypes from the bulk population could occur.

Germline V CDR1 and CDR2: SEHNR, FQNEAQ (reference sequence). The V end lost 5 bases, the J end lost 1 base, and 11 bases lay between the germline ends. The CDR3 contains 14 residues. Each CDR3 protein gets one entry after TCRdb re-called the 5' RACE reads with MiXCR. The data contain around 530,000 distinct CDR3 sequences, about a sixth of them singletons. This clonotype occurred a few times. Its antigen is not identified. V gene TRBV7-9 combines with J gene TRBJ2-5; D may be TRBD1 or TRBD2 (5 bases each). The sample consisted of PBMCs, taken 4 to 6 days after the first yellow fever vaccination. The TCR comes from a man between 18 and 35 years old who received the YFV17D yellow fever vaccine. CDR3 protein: CASSHWGSQETQYF. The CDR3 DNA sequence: TGTGCCAGCAGCCACTGGGGGAGCCAAGAGACCCAGTACTTC.